Each of the 18 T cell receptor beta chains below was sequenced from the same sample in a study of T cell responses to AZD1222 COVID-19 vaccine. Only in-frame clones appear in the TCRdb table, and some are missing; sequencing was by immunoSEQ multiplex PCR. The sample comprises some 130,000 clones, 92% of which are singletons, and under 4.5% rests with the top ten. Sequences were derived from peripheral blood, sampled on day 0 of AZD1222 vaccination. Receptor source: an adult in good health.

The V and J genes are TRBV25-1 and TRBJ1-4; D is perhaps TRBD1 (5 bases). V lost 1 base and J lost 6, with 12 bases in between. The CDR3 runs 15 residues. The V gene's germline CDR1 is MGHDK and CDR2 SYGVNS. In DNA, the CDR3 is TGTGCCAGCAGTGAATGGAGGACACTTTATGAAAAACTGTTTTTT. Amino acids: CASSEWRTLYEKLFF. Using reference TRBV25-1 and TRBJ1-4 for the parts outside the CDR3, the full variable domain is EADIYQTPRYLVIGTGKKITLECSQTMGHDKMYWYQQDPGMELHLIHYSYGVNSTEKGDLSSESTVSRIRTEHFPLTLESARPSHTSQYLCASSEWRTLYEKLFFGSGTQLSVL.

The gene calls are TRBV5-1 and TRBJ2-3; 13 nucleotides line up with TRBD2. CDR3 size: 15 residues. Germline V CDR1 and CDR2: SGHRS, YFSETQ. V lost 2 bases and J lost 6; bases outside the gene matches: 3. The CDR3 DNA reads TGCGCCAGCAGCTTAACTAGCGGGAGGGCGGATACGCAGTATTTT. Translation gives CASSLTSGRADTQYF.

The chain uses TRBV6-5 and TRBJ1-6, with D maybe TRBD1 (5 bases). V was pared by 9 bases and J by 10 bases, with 13 bases between. The germline V gene encodes CDR1 MNHEY and CDR2 SVGAGI. CDR3 length: 12 amino acids. The CDR3 DNA reads as TGTGCCAGTTACTTTAGGGGATCACCCCTCCACTTT. This sequence encodes CASYFRGSPLHF.

This chain joins TRBV2 and TRBJ2-3, with 15 bases matching TRBD2. The CDR3 loop spans 18 amino acids. Looked up from germline, CDR1 is SNHLY and CDR2 is FYNNEI. With 5 bases clipped from V and 2 bases from J, the junction kept 8 bases outside the gene matches. The CDR3 loop is CASSYRTSGRVATDTQYF. DNA of the CDR3: TGTGCCAGCAGTTACCGGACTAGCGGGAGGGTCGCCACAGATACGCAGTATTTT.

The table lists this clone with a count of one. V gene TRBV5-4 combines with J gene TRBJ2-5; TRBD1 might be the D (6 bases). This CDR3 is 14 amino acids long. In germline, CDR1 is SGHNT, CDR2 YYREEE (reference sequence). V lost 6 bases to trimming and J lost 7 bases, with 19 bases between them. CDR3 DNA sequence: TGTGCCAGCAAAGGGGACACAACGTTTGGGACCCAGTACTTC. Encoded protein: CASKGDTTFGTQYF.

The rearrangement links TRBV30 to TRBJ1-5; 8 bases fit TRBD1. Germline V gives CDR1 GTSNPN, CDR2 SVGIG (reference sequence). The CDR3 is 14 amino acids. The V gene end was trimmed by 1 base and the J gene end by 7 bases; junction bases not matched to a gene: 6. For the CDR3, the DNA is TGTGCCTGGAGTGGAGGACAGGGAGACCAGCCCCAGCATTTT. Protein sequence: CAWSGGQGDQPQHF.

The chain has TRBV6-2 or TRBV6-3 and TRBJ1-1; 9 bases fit TRBD1. Looked up from germline, CDR1 is MNHEY and CDR2 is SVGEGT. This CDR3 is built from 15 residues. Losses at the gene ends were 0 bases for V and 4 bases for J; bases not matched to a gene: 3. DNA for the CDR3: TGTGCCAGCAGTTACTCGACGACAGGGGGCACTGAAGCTTTCTTT. Amino acids: CASSYSTTGGTEAFF.

A remark on this clone: The junction differs from germline at one of its ends, possibly a read error. The rearrangement uses TRBV30 and TRBJ2-1; D might be TRBD2 (5 bases). The CDR3 contains 12 residues. The germline gives CDR1 GTSNPN, CDR2 SVGIG (reference sequence). The CDR3 reads CAWSVHGTPGVF. Here the CDR3 DNA reads TGTGCCTGGAGTGTACATGGCACGCCCGGGGTCTTC.

V and J are TRBV30 and TRBJ2-5; 7 bases are a match to TRBD2. The CDR3 runs to 14 residues. Losses at the gene ends were 3 bases for V and 4 bases for J; bases not matched to a gene: 8. In germline, CDR1 is GTSNPN, CDR2 SVGIG (reference sequence). The CDR3 bases are TGTGCCTGGAGCGTAACGGGGGGACTAGAGACCCAGTACTTC. The encoded protein is CAWSVTGGLETQYF.

This clone showed up just once. V is TRBV7-2 and J is TRBJ2-3; D is unresolved. This CDR3 is built from 11 residues. Trimming left V 5 bases short and J 8 bases short, with 8 bases between. Germline values: CDR1 SGHTA, CDR2 FQGNSA. The CDR3 reads CASSPPGTQYF. The CDR3 DNA reads as TGTGCCAGCAGCCCCCCGGGTACGCAGTATTTT. The full variable domain, completed using reference TRBV7-2 and TRBJ2-3, is GAGVSQSPSNKVTEKGKDVELRCDPISGHTALYWYRQSLGQGLEFLIYFQGNSAPDKSGLPSDRFSAERTGGSVSTLTIQRTQQEDSAVYLCASSPPGTQYFGPGTRLTVL.

DNA of the CDR3: TGCAGTGCCGCAGGGCGTTATGGCTACACCTTC. Translation gives CSAAGRYGYTF. The gene calls are TRBV20-1 and TRBJ1-2, with a tentative D call TRBD1 (5 bases). The germline V gene has CDR1 DFQATT and CDR2 SNEGSKA (reference sequence). This CDR3 comprises 11 residues. V lost 6 bases to trimming and J lost 5 bases, with 10 bases between them.

The chain joins TRBV5-6 to TRBJ1-6; weak D call: TRBD1 (6 bases). The V gene's germline CDR1 is SGHDT and CDR2 YYEEEE. CDR3 size: 14 residues. The V and J ends lost 0 bases and 10 bases respectively, with 11 bases between them. CDR3 coding DNA: TGTGCCAGCAGCTTGGTCCCAGGGGAATCACCCCTCCACTTT. The encoded protein is CASSLVPGESPLHF.

DNA for the CDR3: TGCGCCAGCAGCCCCACAGTTCAGTCGGCCCAGTACTTC. The encoded protein is CASSPTVQSAQYF. This chain connects TRBV5-1 to TRBJ2-5; no clear D gene. V lost 4 bases to trimming and J lost 9 bases, with 16 bases between them. Per the germline V gene, CDR1 is SGHRS and CDR2 is YFSETQ. The CDR3 sequence is 13 residues long.

This clone has just a few counts. The V and J genes are TRBV3-1 (or the pseudogene TRBV3-2) and TRBJ1-6; D gene uncertain. The CDR3 has 15 residues. Trimming removed 0 bases from V and 8 bases from J, with 11 bases in between. The V gene's germline CDR1 is LGHDT and CDR2 YNNKEL (reference sequence). The CDR3: CASSQDSASYSPLHF. The CDR3 bases are TGTGCCAGCAGCCAAGATTCGGCGAGTTATTCACCCCTCCACTTT.

CDR3 amino acids: CASRPGTWRNEQFF. The CDR3 DNA sequence: TGTGCCAGCCGTCCGGGGACCTGGAGAAATGAGCAGTTCTTC. The rearrangement links TRBV7-2 to TRBJ2-1, with D perhaps given as TRBD1 or TRBD2 (5 bases each). The ends were cut back, 8 bases at V and 7 bases at J, with 18 bases in the middle. Germline V gives CDR1 SGHTA, CDR2 FQGNSA. The CDR3 sequence is 14 residues long. Full variable domain (rest looked up from reference TRBV7-2 and TRBJ2-1): GAGVSQSPSNKVTEKGKDVELRCDPISGHTALYWYRQSLGQGLEFLIYFQGNSAPDKSGLPSDRFSAERTGGSVSTLTIQRTQQEDSAVYLCASRPGTWRNEQFFGPGTRLTVL.

V usage is TRBV27 and J usage is TRBJ1-5; no firm D call. V lost 5 bases and J lost 5, with 16 bases in between. CDR1 MNHEY and CDR2 SMNVEV come from the germline V gene (reference sequence). The CDR3 spans 15 residues. The CDR3 coding sequence is TGTGCCAGCAGTCCTGGGTCTTCATCCTATCAGCCCCAGCATTTT. This encodes CASSPGSSSYQPQHF.

V and J are TRBV18 and TRBJ1-5; D is perhaps TRBD1 (6 bases). This CDR3 has 15 residues. Germline CDR1 is KGHSH and CDR2 is LQKENI. V shed 6 bases and J shed 1 base, with 13 bases lying between them. The CDR3 loop is CASSEVGGSNQPQHF. DNA of the CDR3: TGTGCCAGCTCCGAGGTCGGGGGCAGCAATCAGCCCCAGCATTTT.

V usage is TRBV6-5 and J usage is TRBJ2-7; either TRBD1 or TRBD2 may fit D (5 bases each). Trimming cost V 6 bases and J 10 bases, with 16 bases left between them. The germline gives CDR1 MNHEY, CDR2 SVGAGI. There are 12 residues in the CDR3. CDR3 sequence (DNA): TGTGCCAGCAGCCCGCCGGGGCCCAAACAGTACTTC. Its protein product is CASSPPGPKQYF.